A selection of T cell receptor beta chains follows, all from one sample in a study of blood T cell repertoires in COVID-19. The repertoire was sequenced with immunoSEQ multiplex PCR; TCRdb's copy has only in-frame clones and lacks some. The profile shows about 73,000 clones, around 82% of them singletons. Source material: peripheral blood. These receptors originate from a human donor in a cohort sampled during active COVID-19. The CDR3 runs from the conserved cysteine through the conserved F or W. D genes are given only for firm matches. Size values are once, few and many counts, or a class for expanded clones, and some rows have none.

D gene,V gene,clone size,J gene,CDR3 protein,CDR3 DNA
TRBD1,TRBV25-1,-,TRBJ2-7,CASREWTGPF,TGTGCCAGCAGGGAGTGGACAGGGCCTTTC
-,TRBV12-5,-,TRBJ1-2,CASGQTGSLGGYTF,TGTGCTAGTGGACAAACAGGGTCGTTGGGGGGCTACACCTTC
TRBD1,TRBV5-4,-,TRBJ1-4,CASSSNTGGDGNEKLFF,TGTGCCAGCAGCTCTAATACAGGGGGCGACGGTAATGAAAAACTGTTTTTT
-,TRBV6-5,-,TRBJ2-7,CASSYSGALSSYEQYF,TGTGCCAGCAGTTATTCAGGGGCACTTAGCTCCTACGAGCAGTACTTC
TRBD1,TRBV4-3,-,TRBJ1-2,CASSQLQGANYGYTF,TGCGCCAGCAGCCAACTACAGGGGGCCAACTATGGCTACACCTTC
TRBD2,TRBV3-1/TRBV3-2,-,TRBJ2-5,CASSQVRTSGGAKTQYF,TGTGCCAGCAGCCAAGTGAGAACTAGCGGGGGGGCAAAGACCCAGTACTTC
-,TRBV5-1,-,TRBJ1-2,CASSLTPYPTDHYGYTF,TGCGCCAGCAGCTTAACTCCCTACCCGACAGACCACTATGGCTACACCTTC
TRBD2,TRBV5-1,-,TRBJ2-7,CASSPGAGVTYEQYF,TGCGCCAGCAGCCCGGGAGCGGGGGTCACCTACGAGCAGTACTTC
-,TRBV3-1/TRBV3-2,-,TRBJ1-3,CASSQTAFSGNTIYF,TGTGCCAGCAGCCAAACAGCTTTCTCTGGAAACACCATATATTTT
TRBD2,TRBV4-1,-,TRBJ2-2,CASSQDPGGNTGELFF,TGCGCCAGCAGCCAAGACCCGGGGGGTAACACCGGGGAGCTGTTTTTT
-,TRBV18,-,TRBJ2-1,CASSPGGGVVGEQFF,TGTGCCAGCTCACCAGGAGGGGGCGTGGTGGGTGAGCAGTTCTTC
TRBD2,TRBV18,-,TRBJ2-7,CASSPQQRGSEQYF,TGTGCCAGCTCACCCCAACAGCGGGGCTCCGAGCAGTACTTC
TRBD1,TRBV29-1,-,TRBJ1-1,CSVVLQGAGTEAFF,TGCAGCGTTGTCCTACAGGGGGCAGGCACTGAAGCTTTCTTT
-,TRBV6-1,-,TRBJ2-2,CASSEQGGTGELFF,TGTGCCAGCAGTGAACAGGGCGGTACCGGGGAGCTGTTTTTT
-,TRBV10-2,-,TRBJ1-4,CASSEPSGGGDEKLFF,TGCGCCAGCAGTGAGCCCAGTGGAGGGGGGGATGAAAAACTGTTTTTT
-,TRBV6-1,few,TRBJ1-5,CASSEATRGDQPQHF,TGTGCCAGCAGTGAAGCGACCAGGGGAGATCAGCCCCAGCATTTT
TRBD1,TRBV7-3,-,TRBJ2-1,CASSRSGGDEQFF,TGTGCCAGCAGCCGATCAGGGGGCGATGAGCAGTTCTTC
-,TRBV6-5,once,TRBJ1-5,CASSYSGGNQPQHF,TGTGCCAGCAGTTACTCAGGGGGCAATCAGCCCCAGCATTTT
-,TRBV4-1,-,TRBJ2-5,CASSPREGEETQYF,TGCGCCAGCAGCCCCCGAGAGGGGGAAGAGACCCAGTACTTC
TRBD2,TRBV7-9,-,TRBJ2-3,CASSPPGLVYDTQYF,TGTGCCAGCAGCCCTCCGGGACTAGTTTACGATACGCAGTATTTT
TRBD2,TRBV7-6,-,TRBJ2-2,CASSFAGGDTGELFF,TGTGCCAGCAGCTTCGCGGGGGGGGACACCGGGGAGCTGTTTTTT
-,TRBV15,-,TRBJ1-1,CATSRVVSNTEAFF,TGTGCCACCAGCAGAGTCGTCTCGAACACTGAAGCTTTCTTT
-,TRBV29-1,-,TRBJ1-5,CSVEQLIARAANQPQHF,TGCAGCGTTGAACAGCTTATTGCGAGGGCCGCTAATCAGCCCCAGCATTTT
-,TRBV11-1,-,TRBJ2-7,CASSLDITEYEQYF,TGTGCCAGCAGCTTAGATATTACAGAATACGAGCAGTACTTC
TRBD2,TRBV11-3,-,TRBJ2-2,CASSLIAGDPWGELFF,TGTGCCAGCAGCTTAATAGCGGGGGACCCATGGGGGGAGCTGTTTTTT
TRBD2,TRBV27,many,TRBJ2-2,CASSSGGGNTGELFF,TGTGCCAGCAGTAGCGGGGGGGGCAACACCGGGGAGCTGTTTTTT
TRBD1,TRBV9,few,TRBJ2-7,CASSAHTGQGFHEQYF,TGTGCCAGCAGCGCCCACACGGGACAGGGTTTCCACGAGCAGTACTTC
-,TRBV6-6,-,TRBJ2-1,CASSYYTPRGNEQFF,TGTGCCAGCAGTTACTATACCCCCAGGGGCAATGAGCAGTTCTTC
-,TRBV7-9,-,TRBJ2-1,CASSPGGSSAYNEQFF,TGTGCCAGCAGCCCCGGTGGGAGTTCTGCCTACAATGAGCAGTTCTTC
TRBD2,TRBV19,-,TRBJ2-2,CASSTGLAGANTGELFF,TGTGCCAGTAGTACGGGACTAGCGGGGGCCAACACCGGGGAGCTGTTTTTT
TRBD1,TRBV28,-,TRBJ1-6,CASSLRQGSSYNSPLHF,TGTGCCAGCAGCCTTCGACAGGGGAGCTCCTATAATTCACCCCTCCACTTT
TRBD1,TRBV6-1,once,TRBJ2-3,CASSEDRGQDTQYF,TGTGCCAGCAGTGAAGACAGGGGGCAAGATACGCAGTATTTT
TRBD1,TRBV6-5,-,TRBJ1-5,CASNPGQGGQPQHF,TGTGCCAGCAACCCGGGACAGGGCGGGCAGCCCCAGCATTTT
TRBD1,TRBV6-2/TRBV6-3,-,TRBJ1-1,CASSLASGGADGNTEAFF,TGTGCCAGCAGTTTGGCCTCAGGGGGCGCAGATGGGAACACTGAAGCTTTCTTT
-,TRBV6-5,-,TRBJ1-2,CASRNRTPNYGYTF,TGTGCCAGCAGGAACAGGACCCCTAACTATGGCTACACCTTC
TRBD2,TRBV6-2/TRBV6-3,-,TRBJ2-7,CASTPFGGSYEQYF,TGTGCCAGCACCCCGTTCGGGGGGTCCTACGAGCAGTACTTC
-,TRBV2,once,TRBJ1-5,CASSVESGGNQPQHF,TGTGCCAGCAGTGTGGAATCAGGCGGCAATCAGCCCCAGCATTTT
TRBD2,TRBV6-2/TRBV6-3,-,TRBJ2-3,CASSYGTSGGDTQYF,TGTGCCAGCAGTTACGGGACTAGCGGGGGCGATACGCAGTATTTT
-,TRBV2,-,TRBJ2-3,CASSEFVSARDTQYF,TGTGCCAGCAGTGAATTTGTCAGCGCCCGAGATACGCAGTATTTT
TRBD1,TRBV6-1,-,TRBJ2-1,CASSEGTGGYNEQFF,TGTGCCAGCAGTGAAGGGACAGGGGGCTACAATGAGCAGTTCTTC
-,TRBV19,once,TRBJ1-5,CASQSGGRGYQPQHF,TGTGCCAGCCAATCCGGGGGGAGAGGCTATCAGCCCCAGCATTTT
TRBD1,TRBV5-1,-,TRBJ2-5,CASSLGSTGSFKTQYF,TGCGCCAGCAGCTTGGGCTCGACAGGGAGCTTTAAGACCCAGTACTTC
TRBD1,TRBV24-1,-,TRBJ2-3,CATSDPVQGGTDTQYF,TGTGCCACCAGTGATCCAGTACAGGGGGGCACAGATACGCAGTATTTT
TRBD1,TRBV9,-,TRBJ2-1,CASSDGTDNEQFF,TGTGCCAGCAGCGACGGGACAGACAATGAGCAGTTCTTC
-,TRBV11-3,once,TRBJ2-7,CASSEEVGYEQYF,TGTGCCAGCTCCGAAGAGGTCGGCTACGAGCAGTACTTC
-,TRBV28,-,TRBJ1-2,CASRMGTNYGYTF,TGTGCCAGCAGGATGGGCACGAACTATGGCTACACCTTC
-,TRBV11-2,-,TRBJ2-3,CASSSSTDTQYF,TGTGCCAGCAGCTCTAGCACAGATACGCAGTATTTT
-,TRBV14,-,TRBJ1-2,CASSRDRSISGYTF,TGTGCCAGCAGCCGTGACAGGTCAATCTCTGGCTACACCTTC